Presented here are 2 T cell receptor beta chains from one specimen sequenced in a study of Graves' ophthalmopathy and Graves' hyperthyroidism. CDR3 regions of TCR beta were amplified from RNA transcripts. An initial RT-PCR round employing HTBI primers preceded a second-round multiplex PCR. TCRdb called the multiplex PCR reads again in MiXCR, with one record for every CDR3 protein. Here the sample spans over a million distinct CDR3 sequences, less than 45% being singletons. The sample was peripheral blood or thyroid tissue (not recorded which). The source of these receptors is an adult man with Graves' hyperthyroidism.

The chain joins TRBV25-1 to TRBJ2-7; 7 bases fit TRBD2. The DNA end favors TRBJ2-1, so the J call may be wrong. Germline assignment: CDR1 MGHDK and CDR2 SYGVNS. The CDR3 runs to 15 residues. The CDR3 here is CASSTLADSYNEQFF. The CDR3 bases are TGTGCCAGCAGCACGCTAGCGGACTCCTACAATGAGCAGTTCTTC.

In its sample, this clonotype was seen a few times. The CDR3 reads CSYHGELFF. Here the CDR3 DNA reads TGCAGCTACCACGGGGAGCTGTTTTTT. V is TRBV29-1 and J is TRBJ2-2; D gene unclear. The germline V gene has CDR1 SQVTM and CDR2 ANQGSEA. Deletions cut 8 bases from V and 7 bases from J, with 5 bases between. The CDR3 extends over 9 amino acids.